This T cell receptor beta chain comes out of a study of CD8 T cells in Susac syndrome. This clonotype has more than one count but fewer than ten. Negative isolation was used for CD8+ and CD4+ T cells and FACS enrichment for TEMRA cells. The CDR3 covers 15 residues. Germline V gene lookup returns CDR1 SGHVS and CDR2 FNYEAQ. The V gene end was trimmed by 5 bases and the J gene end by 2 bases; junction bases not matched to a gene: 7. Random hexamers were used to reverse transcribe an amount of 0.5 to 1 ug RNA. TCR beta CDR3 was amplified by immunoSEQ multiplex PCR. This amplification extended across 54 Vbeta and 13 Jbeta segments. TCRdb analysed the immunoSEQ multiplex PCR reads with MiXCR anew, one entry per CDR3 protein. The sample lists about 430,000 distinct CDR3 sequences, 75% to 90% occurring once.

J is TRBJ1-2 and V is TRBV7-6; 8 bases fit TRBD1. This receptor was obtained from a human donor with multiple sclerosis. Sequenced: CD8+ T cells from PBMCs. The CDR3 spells CASSPRTGLNYGYTF. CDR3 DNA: TGTGCCAGCAGCCCCAGGACAGGGTTGAACTATGGCTACACCTTC.